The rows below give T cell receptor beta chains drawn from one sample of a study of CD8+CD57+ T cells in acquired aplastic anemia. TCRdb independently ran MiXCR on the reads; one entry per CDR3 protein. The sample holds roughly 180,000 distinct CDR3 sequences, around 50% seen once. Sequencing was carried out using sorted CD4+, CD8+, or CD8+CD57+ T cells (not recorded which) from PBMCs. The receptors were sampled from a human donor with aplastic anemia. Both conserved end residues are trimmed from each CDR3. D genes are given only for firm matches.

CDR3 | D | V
ATSRDLGGGAEKQY | TRBD2 | TRBV15
ASSLANRGWDQPQH | TRBD1 | TRBV12-3/TRBV12-4
ATKDSTNEQF | NA | TRBV24-1
ASSEAGSPGTEAF | NA | TRBV11-2
ATSDSQGAPRETQY | TRBD1 | TRBV24-1
SVDGPGVTEQY | NA | TRBV29-1
ASIHRDRGSNQPQH | TRBD1 | TRBV6-1
ATSDGLAGPDTQY | TRBD2 | TRBV24-1
ASSQGPGGPLNTGELF | NA | TRBV4-1
SARDPRGQGVDEQY | TRBD1 | TRBV20-1
ASSLVGFTEAF | NA | TRBV7-9
AIRQGLNTEAF | TRBD1 | TRBV10-3
ASSRAGGVDTQY | TRBD2 | TRBV2
ATSGGRGTYNEQF | TRBD2 | TRBV24-1
ASSLRVRDTQY | NA | TRBV7-3
ASSQRTTDTQY | NA | TRBV6-1
SARAPTSGGEQY | TRBD2 | TRBV20-1
ASRTGGSGTEAF | TRBD1 | TRBV28
ASSSSTYEQY | NA | TRBV28
ASSLAPTRTGKGNEQF | TRBD1 | TRBV7-6
ATSRDPGPSYEQY | NA | TRBV15
ASKSDGGGEQY | NA | TRBV2
ASTRPLAKNIQY | NA | TRBV9
ASSIPQTESSLGYT | NA | TRBV11-2
ASKGQGFTSEQY | TRBD1 | TRBV10-2
SARPDGPGAF | NA | TRBV20-1
ASKGQGVDNEQF | NA | TRBV2
ATRQYGNQPQH | NA | TRBV24-1
ASSEYLSGREQF | NA | TRBV2
ASSEQGAGLINEQY | TRBD1 | TRBV5-1
ASSEDPRGRIDTQY | TRBD1 | TRBV10-1
SARNSGGGQETQY | TRBD2 | TRBV20-1
ASGLGASRGSDTQY | NA | TRBV5-1
ASSEFGQNYGYT | NA | TRBV25-1
ASSVVAGGSDTQY | TRBD2 | TRBV9
SVPTGSYNEQF | TRBD1 | TRBV29-1
ASSPQGAQGYGYT | TRBD1 | TRBV19